These T cell receptor beta chains were read from a single sample in a study of cytomegalovirus exposure and HLA in healthy donors. Repertoires were generated with immunoSEQ multiplex PCR, while TCRdb's copy carries only in-frame clones and drops some. This table holds around 130,000 clones, more than 60% found once. What was sequenced was PBMCs. The receptors originated from a woman aged 40 to 49 in good health and CMV-seropositive. CDR3s include the opening cysteine and the closing phenylalanine or tryptophan. Each record gives: CDR3 DNA, CDR3 protein, J gene, D gene, V gene, clone size. D genes are given only for firm matches. Only some rows state a clone size, as once, few, many or a class for expanded clones.

CDR3nt: TGCGGCGTTCAGGACAGGGGGTCTCGTACAGATACGCAGTATTTT
CDR3aa: CGVQDRGSRTDTQYF
j_gene: TRBJ2-3
d_gene: TRBD1
v_gene: TRBV29-1
abundance: NA

CDR3nt: TGTGCCAGCAGCGGCCCCAGGGGGGATGAGCAGTTCTTC
CDR3aa: CASSGPRGDEQFF
j_gene: TRBJ2-1
d_gene: NA
v_gene: TRBV4-2
abundance: few

CDR3nt: TGTGCCAGTAGCGGGATACAGGGGTATGGCTACACCTTC
CDR3aa: CASSGIQGYGYTF
j_gene: TRBJ1-2
d_gene: TRBD1
v_gene: TRBV19
abundance: NA

CDR3nt: TGCGCCAGCAGCTTCCAGGGGGCCTCCTACGAGCAGTACTTC
CDR3aa: CASSFQGASYEQYF
j_gene: TRBJ2-7
d_gene: TRBD1
v_gene: TRBV5-1
abundance: few

CDR3nt: TGTGCCTGGAGTGCCCCTCGACAGGGCCAGGGCCAGCCCCAGCATTTT
CDR3aa: CAWSAPRQGQGQPQHF
j_gene: TRBJ1-5
d_gene: TRBD1
v_gene: TRBV30
abundance: NA

CDR3nt: TGTGCCAGCAGCCAAGGGGCCGGGACAGGGCTCTACGAGCAGTACTTC
CDR3aa: CASSQGAGTGLYEQYF
j_gene: TRBJ2-7
d_gene: TRBD1
v_gene: TRBV5-4
abundance: NA

CDR3nt: TGTGCCAGCCTAAGGGGGGGGGCGAGCAATCAGCCCCAGCATTTT
CDR3aa: CASLRGGASNQPQHF
j_gene: TRBJ1-5
d_gene: NA
v_gene: TRBV28
abundance: NA

CDR3nt: TGTGCCAGCAGCCAAGATCCTCGTTCTAACACAGCGACGAGGGCCGGATATAATTCACCCCTCCACTTT
CDR3aa: CASSQDPRSNTATRAGYNSPLHF
j_gene: TRBJ1-6
d_gene: NA
v_gene: TRBV14
abundance: NA

CDR3nt: TGTGCCAGCAGGGGCGGGGGAGCCGGTCAGCCCCAGCATTTT
CDR3aa: CASRGGGAGQPQHF
j_gene: TRBJ1-5
d_gene: NA
v_gene: TRBV2
abundance: NA

CDR3nt: TGTGCCAGCAGTTTATTTCGGTCCGGGGAGCTGTTTTTT
CDR3aa: CASSLFRSGELFF
j_gene: TRBJ2-2
d_gene: NA
v_gene: TRBV27
abundance: NA

CDR3nt: TGTGCCAGCAACCGACAGGGGAAGGCTTTCTTT
CDR3aa: CASNRQGKAFF
j_gene: TRBJ1-1
d_gene: TRBD1
v_gene: TRBV6-1
abundance: few

CDR3nt: TGTGCCAGCACCCTCGCCGGGACAGGACTCTACGAGCAGTACTTC
CDR3aa: CASTLAGTGLYEQYF
j_gene: TRBJ2-7
d_gene: TRBD1
v_gene: TRBV2
abundance: NA

CDR3nt: TGTGCCAGCCAAATGACAGGCGCGAACACCGGGGAGCTGTTTTTT
CDR3aa: CASQMTGANTGELFF
j_gene: TRBJ2-2
d_gene: NA
v_gene: TRBV7-9
abundance: NA

CDR3nt: TGTGCCAGCAGCTTAGACCCCCGCGTGGCAGGGGATCAGCCCCAGCATTTT
CDR3aa: CASSLDPRVAGDQPQHF
j_gene: TRBJ1-5
d_gene: NA
v_gene: TRBV7-2
abundance: NA

CDR3nt: TGTGCCAGCAGCCAACACAGGGGCTCTGGAAACACCATATATTTT
CDR3aa: CASSQHRGSGNTIYF
j_gene: TRBJ1-3
d_gene: TRBD1
v_gene: TRBV14
abundance: NA

CDR3nt: TGTGCCAGCTCACCACAGCGTTCTAGCAGGGGCGCAGCCGGGGAGCTGTTTTTT
CDR3aa: CASSPQRSSRGAAGELFF
j_gene: TRBJ2-2
d_gene: NA
v_gene: TRBV18
abundance: NA

CDR3nt: TGTGCCAGCAGCTTGGGATCGGTCGGACAGGCAACTAATGAAAAACTGTTTTTT
CDR3aa: CASSLGSVGQATNEKLFF
j_gene: TRBJ1-4
d_gene: TRBD1
v_gene: TRBV5-8
abundance: NA

CDR3nt: TGTGCCAGCAGCTTAGCGGGGGGCTCTGGGGCCAACGTCCTGACTTTC
CDR3aa: CASSLAGGSGANVLTF
j_gene: TRBJ2-6
d_gene: NA
v_gene: TRBV7-2
abundance: NA

CDR3nt: TGTGCCAGCACACGAGACAGGGCCGAGAACACTGAAGCTTTCTTT
CDR3aa: CASTRDRAENTEAFF
j_gene: TRBJ1-1
d_gene: TRBD1
v_gene: TRBV2
abundance: NA

CDR3nt: TGTGCCAGCTCCCGGGGTACCTCCTATAATTCACCCCTCCACTTT
CDR3aa: CASSRGTSYNSPLHF
j_gene: TRBJ1-6
d_gene: NA
v_gene: TRBV11-2
abundance: NA

CDR3nt: TGTGCCAGCAGTAGGGGACTAGTCGTTTCAGATACGCAGTATTTT
CDR3aa: CASSRGLVVSDTQYF
j_gene: TRBJ2-3
d_gene: TRBD2
v_gene: TRBV2
abundance: NA

CDR3nt: TGTGCCAGCAGCGGTCAGGGTCTTATGAACACTGAAGCTTTCTTT
CDR3aa: CASSGQGLMNTEAFF
j_gene: TRBJ1-1
d_gene: NA
v_gene: TRBV7-2
abundance: few

CDR3nt: TGTGCCAGCAGCGTTGGCAGGAACTATAATTCACCCCTCCACTTT
CDR3aa: CASSVGRNYNSPLHF
j_gene: TRBJ1-6
d_gene: NA
v_gene: TRBV9
abundance: few

CDR3nt: TGTGCCAGCAGGCATAACGGGACTAGCGGGAGGTCGAGGCTCCACTTC
CDR3aa: CASRHNGTSGRSRLHF
j_gene: TRBJ2-7
d_gene: TRBD2
v_gene: TRBV7-9
abundance: NA

CDR3nt: TGTGCCATCAGTGAGGGGAATCTCAGGGTTAATTCACCCCTCCACTTT
CDR3aa: CAISEGNLRVNSPLHF
j_gene: TRBJ1-6
d_gene: NA
v_gene: TRBV10-3
abundance: few

CDR3nt: TGTGCCAGCAGCCACAGGGGCGATGAGCAGTTCTTC
CDR3aa: CASSHRGDEQFF
j_gene: TRBJ2-1
d_gene: TRBD1
v_gene: TRBV6-5
abundance: NA

CDR3nt: TGTGCCAGCTCACCGCCGGGGGGGGCTAATCAGCCCCAGCATTTT
CDR3aa: CASSPPGGANQPQHF
j_gene: TRBJ1-5
d_gene: NA
v_gene: TRBV18
abundance: NA

CDR3nt: TGTGCCAGCAGTGACACCGACAGGGGCACTGAAGCTTTCTTT
CDR3aa: CASSDTDRGTEAFF
j_gene: TRBJ1-1
d_gene: TRBD1
v_gene: TRBV6-4
abundance: NA

CDR3nt: TGCGCCAGCAGCCAAGACCTTAACGGGGGCTACACCTTC
CDR3aa: CASSQDLNGGYTF
j_gene: TRBJ1-2
d_gene: NA
v_gene: TRBV4-3
abundance: few

CDR3nt: TGTGCCAGCAGCGAGAGGCGGGGAGGGGCCCGTTGGGCCGGGGAGCTGTTTTTT
CDR3aa: CASSERRGGARWAGELFF
j_gene: TRBJ2-2
d_gene: TRBD2
v_gene: TRBV9
abundance: NA

CDR3nt: TGTGCCAGCAGCTTAGCGTCGCGGGCTAGCGGGAGGGGGGGTGAGCAGTTCTTC
CDR3aa: CASSLASRASGRGGEQFF
j_gene: TRBJ2-1
d_gene: TRBD2
v_gene: TRBV7-2
abundance: NA

CDR3nt: TGTGCCAGCAGATTCGAGAGCTCTGGGGCCAACGTCCTGACTTTC
CDR3aa: CASRFESSGANVLTF
j_gene: TRBJ2-6
d_gene: NA
v_gene: TRBV6-5
abundance: NA